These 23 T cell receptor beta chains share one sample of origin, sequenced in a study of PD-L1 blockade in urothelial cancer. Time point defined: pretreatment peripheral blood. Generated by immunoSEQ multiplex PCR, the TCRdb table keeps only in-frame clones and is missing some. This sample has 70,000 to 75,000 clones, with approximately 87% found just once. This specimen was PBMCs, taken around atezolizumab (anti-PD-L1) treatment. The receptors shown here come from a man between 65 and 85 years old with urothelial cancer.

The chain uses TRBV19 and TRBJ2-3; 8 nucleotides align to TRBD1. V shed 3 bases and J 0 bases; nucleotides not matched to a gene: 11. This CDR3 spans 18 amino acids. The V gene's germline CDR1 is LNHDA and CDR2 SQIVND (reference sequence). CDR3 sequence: CASSMTQGARTSTDTQYF. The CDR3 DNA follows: TGTGCCAGTAGTATGACCCAGGGGGCAAGGACGAGCACAGATACGCAGTATTTT.

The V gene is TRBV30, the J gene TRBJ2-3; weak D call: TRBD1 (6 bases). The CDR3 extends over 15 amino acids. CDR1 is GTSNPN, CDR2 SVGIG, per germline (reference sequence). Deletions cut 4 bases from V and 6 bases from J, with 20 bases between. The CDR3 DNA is TGTGCCTGGACCAAGCTGGGGGCCTCGAGGGATACGCAGTATTTT. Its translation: CAWTKLGASRDTQYF.

CDR3 nucleotides: TGTGCCAGCAGTTTCACAGCTTCCTACGAGCAGTACTTC. Translating it yields CASSFTASYEQYF. V is TRBV27 and J is TRBJ2-7, with unresolved D. The CDR3 length is 13 residues. V was clipped by 3 bases and J by 1 base, with 7 bases between them. Germline assignment: CDR1 MNHEY and CDR2 SMNVEV (reference sequence).

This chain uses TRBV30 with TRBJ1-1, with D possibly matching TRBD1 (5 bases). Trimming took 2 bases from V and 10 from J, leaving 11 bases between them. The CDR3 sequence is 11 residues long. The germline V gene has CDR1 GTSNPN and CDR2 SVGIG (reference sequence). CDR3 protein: CAWSSQGSAFF. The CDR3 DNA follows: TGTGCCTGGAGTAGTCAGGGATCAGCTTTCTTT. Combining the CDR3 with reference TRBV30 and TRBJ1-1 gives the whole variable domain SQTIHQWPATLVQPVGSPLSLECTVEGTSNPNLYWYRQAAGRGLQLLFYSVGIGQISSEVPQNLSASRPQDRQFILSSKKLLLSDSGFYLCAWSSQGSAFFGQGTRLTVV.

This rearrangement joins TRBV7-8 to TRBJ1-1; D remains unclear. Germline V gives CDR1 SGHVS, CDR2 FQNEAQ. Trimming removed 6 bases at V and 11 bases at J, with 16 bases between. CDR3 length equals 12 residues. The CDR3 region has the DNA TGTGCCAGCAGTTATCATCTTGGCCCCGCTTTCTTT. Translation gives CASSYHLGPAFF.

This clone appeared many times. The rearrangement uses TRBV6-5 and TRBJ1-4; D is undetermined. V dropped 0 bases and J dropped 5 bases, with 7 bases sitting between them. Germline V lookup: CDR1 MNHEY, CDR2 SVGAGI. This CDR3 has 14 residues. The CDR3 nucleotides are TGTGCCAGCAGTTACTCTATCAGGAATGAAAAACTGTTTTTT. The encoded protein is CASSYSIRNEKLFF.

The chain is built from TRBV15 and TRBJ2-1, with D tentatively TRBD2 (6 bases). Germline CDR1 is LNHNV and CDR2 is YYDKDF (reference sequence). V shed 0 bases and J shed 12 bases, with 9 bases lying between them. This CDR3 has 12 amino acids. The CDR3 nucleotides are TGTGCCACCAGCAGAGATGTGGGGGGGCAGTTCTTC. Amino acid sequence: CATSRDVGGQFF.

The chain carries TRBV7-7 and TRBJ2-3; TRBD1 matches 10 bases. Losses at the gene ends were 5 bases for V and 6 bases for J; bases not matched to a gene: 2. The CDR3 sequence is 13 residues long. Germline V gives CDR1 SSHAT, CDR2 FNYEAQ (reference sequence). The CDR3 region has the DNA TGTGCCAGCAGCAAGGACAGGGGGGATACGCAGTATTTT. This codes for CASSKDRGDTQYF.

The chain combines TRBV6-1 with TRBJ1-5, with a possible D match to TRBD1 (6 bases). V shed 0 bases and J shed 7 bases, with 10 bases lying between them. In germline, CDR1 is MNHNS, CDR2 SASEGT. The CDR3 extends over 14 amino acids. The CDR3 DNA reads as TGTGCCAGCAGTGAAGCGAACAGGGCCCAGCCCCAGCATTTT. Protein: CASSEANRAQPQHF.

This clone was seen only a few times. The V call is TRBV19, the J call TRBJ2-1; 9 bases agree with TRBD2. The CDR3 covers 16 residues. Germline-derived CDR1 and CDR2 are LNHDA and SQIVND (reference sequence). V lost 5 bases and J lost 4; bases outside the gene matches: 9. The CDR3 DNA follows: TGTGCCAGTAGTCTGACTAGCGGATCTCTATACAATGAGCAGTTCTTC. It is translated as CASSLTSGSLYNEQFF.

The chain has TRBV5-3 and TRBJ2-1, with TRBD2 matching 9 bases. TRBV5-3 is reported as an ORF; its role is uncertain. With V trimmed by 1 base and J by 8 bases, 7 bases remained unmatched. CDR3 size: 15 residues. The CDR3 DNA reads TGTGCCAGAAGCTTGCGGCGGGAGGGCAAGGATGAGCAGTTCTTC. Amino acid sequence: CARSLRREGKDEQFF.

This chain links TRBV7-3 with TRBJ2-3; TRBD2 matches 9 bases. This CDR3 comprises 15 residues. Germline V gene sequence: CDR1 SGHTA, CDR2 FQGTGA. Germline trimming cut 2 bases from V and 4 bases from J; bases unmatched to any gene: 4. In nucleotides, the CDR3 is TGTGCCAGCAGCTTAGCGGGAGGGCCCGCAGATACGCAGTATTTT. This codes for CASSLAGGPADTQYF.

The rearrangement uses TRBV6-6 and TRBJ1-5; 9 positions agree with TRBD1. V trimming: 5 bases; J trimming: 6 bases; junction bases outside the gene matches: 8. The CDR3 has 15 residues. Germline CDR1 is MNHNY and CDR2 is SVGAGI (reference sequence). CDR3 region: CASSAWTGVFQPQHF. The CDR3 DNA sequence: TGTGCCAGCAGTGCGTGGACAGGGGTTTTTCAGCCCCAGCATTTT.

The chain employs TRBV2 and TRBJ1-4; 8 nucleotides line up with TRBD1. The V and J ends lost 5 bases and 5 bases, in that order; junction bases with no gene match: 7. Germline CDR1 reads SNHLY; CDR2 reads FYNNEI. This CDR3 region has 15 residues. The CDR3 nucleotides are TGTGCCAGCAGTCAGACAGGGGTCATGAATGAAAAACTGTTTTTT. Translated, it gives CASSQTGVMNEKLFF.

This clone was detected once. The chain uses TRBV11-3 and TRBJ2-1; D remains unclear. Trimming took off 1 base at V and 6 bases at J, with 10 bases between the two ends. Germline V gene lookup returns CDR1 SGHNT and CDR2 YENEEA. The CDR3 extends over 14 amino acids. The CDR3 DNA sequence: TGTGCCAGCAGCTTAGGCGGCTCCCTCAATGAGCAGTTCTTC. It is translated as CASSLGGSLNEQFF. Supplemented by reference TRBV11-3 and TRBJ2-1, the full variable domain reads EAGVVQSPRYKIIEKKQPVAFWCNPISGHNTLYWYLQNLGQGPELLIRYENEEAVDDSQLPKDRFSAERLKGVDSTLKIQPAELGDSAVYLCASSLGGSLNEQFFGPGTRLTVL.

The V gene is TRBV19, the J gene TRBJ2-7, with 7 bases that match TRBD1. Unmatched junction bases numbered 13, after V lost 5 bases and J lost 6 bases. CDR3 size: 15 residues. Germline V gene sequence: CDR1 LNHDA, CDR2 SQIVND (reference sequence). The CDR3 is CASSPHRGSGIEQYF. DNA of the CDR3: TGTGCCAGTAGTCCACACAGGGGAAGTGGGATCGAGCAGTACTTC.

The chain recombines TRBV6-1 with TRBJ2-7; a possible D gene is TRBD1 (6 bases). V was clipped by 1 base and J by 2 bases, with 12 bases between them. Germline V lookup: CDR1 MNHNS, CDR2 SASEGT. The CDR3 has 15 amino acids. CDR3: CASSEGTRGAYEQYF. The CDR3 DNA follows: TGTGCCAGCAGTGAAGGGACCAGGGGTGCCTACGAGCAGTACTTC.

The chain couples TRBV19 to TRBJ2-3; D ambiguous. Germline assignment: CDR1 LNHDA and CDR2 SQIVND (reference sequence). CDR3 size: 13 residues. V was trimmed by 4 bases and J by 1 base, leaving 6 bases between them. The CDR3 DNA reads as TGTGCCAGTAGTAATCCTGGCACAGATACGCAGTATTTT. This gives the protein CASSNPGTDTQYF.

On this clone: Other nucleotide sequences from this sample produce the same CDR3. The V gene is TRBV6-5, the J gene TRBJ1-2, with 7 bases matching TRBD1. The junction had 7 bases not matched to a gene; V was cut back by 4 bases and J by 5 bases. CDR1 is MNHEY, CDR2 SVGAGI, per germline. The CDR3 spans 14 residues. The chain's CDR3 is CASSSPTGNYGYTF. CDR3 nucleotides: TGTGCCAGCAGTTCACCGACAGGGAATTATGGCTACACCTTC.

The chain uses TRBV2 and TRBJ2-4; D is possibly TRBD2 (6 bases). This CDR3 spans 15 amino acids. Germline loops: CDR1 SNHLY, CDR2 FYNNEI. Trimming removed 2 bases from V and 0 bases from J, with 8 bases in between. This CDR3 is CASSETAGAKNIQYF. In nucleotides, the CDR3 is TGTGCCAGCAGTGAAACAGCGGGAGCCAAAAACATTCAGTACTTC.

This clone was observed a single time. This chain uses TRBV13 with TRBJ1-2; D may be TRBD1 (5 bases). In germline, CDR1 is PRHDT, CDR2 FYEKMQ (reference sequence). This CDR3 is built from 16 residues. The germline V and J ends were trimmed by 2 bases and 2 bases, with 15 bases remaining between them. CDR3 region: CASSLLGAQQNYGYTF. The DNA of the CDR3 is TGTGCCAGCAGCTTACTTGGGGCACAACAAAACTATGGCTACACCTTC.

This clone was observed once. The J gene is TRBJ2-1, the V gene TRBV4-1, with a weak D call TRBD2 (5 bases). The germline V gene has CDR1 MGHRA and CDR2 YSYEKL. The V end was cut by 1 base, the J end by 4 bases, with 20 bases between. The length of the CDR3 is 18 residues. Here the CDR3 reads CASSQVRVMGREYNEQFF. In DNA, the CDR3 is TGCGCCAGCAGCCAAGTCCGGGTAATGGGGAGAGAATACAATGAGCAGTTCTTC.

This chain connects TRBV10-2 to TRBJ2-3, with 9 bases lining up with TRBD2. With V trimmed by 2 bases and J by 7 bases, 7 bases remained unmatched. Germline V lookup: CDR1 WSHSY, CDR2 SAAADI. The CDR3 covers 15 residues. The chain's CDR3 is CASSETSGPGHTQYF. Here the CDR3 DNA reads TGCGCCAGCAGTGAGACTAGCGGGCCGGGGCATACGCAGTATTTT.